The T cell receptor beta chain under discussion was sequenced for a study of T cells after yellow fever vaccination. About the research overall: Fractions with few cells were prepared using SMART-Seq v4 Ultra Low Input. Points from the study as a whole: A faster peak, day 5 versus 15, was reached by the weaker secondary response.

Germline V lookup: CDR1 GTSNPN, CDR2 SVGIG (reference sequence). V lost 3 bases to trimming and J lost 7 bases, with 9 bases between them. The CDR3 length is 12 residues. Details on this clonotype: What it recognizes is unknown.

Making TCR cDNA involved 5'RACE template switching, which added UMIs and a universal primer site. In TCRdb, the 5' RACE reads were re-called with MiXCR into one record per CDR3 protein. The data show about 320,000 distinct CDR3 sequences, 3.5% to 5% seen once. The sample in question was PBMCs, obtained 15 days after the yellow fever booster vaccination. This TCR was recovered from a man aged 18 to 35 who received the YFV17D yellow fever vaccine. The chain combines TRBV30 with TRBJ1-4; D not certain. This chain's CDR3 is CAWSGLREKLFF. The CDR3, as DNA: TGTGCCTGGAGCGGCCTCCGTGAAAAACTGTTTTTT.